This TCR beta chain was obtained from a study of T cells in tuberculosis. Study background: CD1B tetramers identified T cells specific for mycobacterial lipid GMM. IGRA-negative adolescents, IGRA-positive adolescents with latent tuberculosis and adults with active tuberculosis formed this South African cohort.

The CDR3 runs 14 residues. The ends were cut back, 2 bases at V and 4 bases at J, with 12 bases in the middle. Germline V CDR1 and CDR2: SGHNT, YENEEA. Time point in this sample: new active TB diagnosis, blood taken before or within 7 days of starting treatment. TCRdb's table, derived via immunoSEQ multiplex PCR, lists solely in-frame clones and lacks some. Here the sample spans about 34,000 clones, approximately 90% being singletons. Sequenced here: PBMCs, sampled at tuberculosis diagnosis. This TCR derives from an adult with tuberculosis. V is TRBV11-3 and J is TRBJ2-7; D ambiguous. CDR3 nucleotide sequence: TGTGCCAGCAGCTTAAACAGAAAATTTTACGAGCAGTACGTC. Protein sequence: CASSLNRKFYEQYV.